This entry features one T cell receptor beta chain sequence. A much larger clonotype is one base distant, so this may be a read error. This record belongs to a study of molecular identifiers for immune sequencing clone quantification. For naive CD8 T cells, sorting used the CD8+CD4-CCR7+CD45RA+ phenotype. Bulk TCR libraries used previously described methods and listed TCR primers. MiXCR, applied by TCRdb to the PCR reads, yields one record per CDR3 protein. The repertoire holds about 510,000 distinct CDR3 sequences, with about 20% as singletons. This TCR came from a human donor in good health. Some libraries in this study had Jurkat cell RNA spiked in. The specimen was naive CD8+ T cells from blood, with Jurkat cell RNA spiked in. The subset was: FACS-sorted CD8+CD4-CCR7+CD45RA+ naive T cells.

CDR3 nucleotides: TGTGCCGGCAGACCCGGGACAGGCAACTATGGCTACACCTTC. The encoded protein is CAGRPGTGNYGYTF. The V gene is TRBV2, the J gene TRBJ1-2, with 8 bases matching TRBD1. The CDR3 spans 14 residues. Germline CDR1 and CDR2: SNHLY and FYNNEI.